This TCR beta chain was found in a study of cytomegalovirus exposure and HLA in healthy donors. 60 Vbeta and 13 Jbeta primers were used in PCR. Data came from immunoSEQ multiplex PCR; TCRdb stores just in-frame clones and leaves some out. The table includes around 170,000 clones, roughly 75% detected once. Germline CDR1 LGHNA, CDR2 YNFKEQ. Trimming pared 1 base from V and 16 bases from J, leaving 20 bases between. There are 14 residues in the CDR3. Source material: PBMCs. This clonotype was sampled from a woman aged 45 to 65 in good health and CMV-seropositive. The gene calls are TRBV4-2 and TRBJ2-1, with D tentatively TRBD1 (6 bases). The CDR3 region is CASSQVRDTQPEFF. The CDR3 nucleotides read TGTGCCAGCAGCCAAGTCCGGGACACTCAACCGGAATTCTTC.